This T cell receptor beta chain was captured by sequencing in a study of cytomegalovirus exposure and HLA in healthy donors. Overall study results and limits: TCR beta V segments were, for the most part, productive about 87% or about 30% of the time in an earlier analysis. In a later analysis, compared with equally common non-associated chains, HLA-associated beta chains were more expanded. Most subjects' HLA-A and HLA-B alleles were reportedly predicted from TCR beta sequences.

The germline gives CDR1 WSHSY, CDR2 SAAADI. This CDR3 has 16 amino acids. The V gene end was trimmed by 6 bases and the J gene end by 2 bases; junction bases not matched to a gene: 10. Of note for this clone: Its antigen is not identified.

The study ran its PCR with 60 Vbeta and 13 Jbeta primers. Authors' methods: A later analysis counted about 80 million unique TCR beta chains, some 12 million shared. Here immunoSEQ multiplex PCR was the method, and the copy in TCRdb shows in-frame clones only, minus some. V and J calls and clone size follow that table, whereas D and trimming were derived from the DNA. The table lists some 80,000 clones, around 79% of them singletons. This TCR came from a man in his late teens or twenties in good health and CMV-seropositive. The gene calls are TRBV10-2 and TRBJ1-1; TRBD1 matches 9 bases. Material for sequencing was PBMCs. The CDR3 sequence is CASSRDRDRSNTEAFF. CDR3 nucleotide sequence: TGCGCCAGCAGCCGGGACAGGGATCGGTCTAACACTGAAGCTTTCTTT.